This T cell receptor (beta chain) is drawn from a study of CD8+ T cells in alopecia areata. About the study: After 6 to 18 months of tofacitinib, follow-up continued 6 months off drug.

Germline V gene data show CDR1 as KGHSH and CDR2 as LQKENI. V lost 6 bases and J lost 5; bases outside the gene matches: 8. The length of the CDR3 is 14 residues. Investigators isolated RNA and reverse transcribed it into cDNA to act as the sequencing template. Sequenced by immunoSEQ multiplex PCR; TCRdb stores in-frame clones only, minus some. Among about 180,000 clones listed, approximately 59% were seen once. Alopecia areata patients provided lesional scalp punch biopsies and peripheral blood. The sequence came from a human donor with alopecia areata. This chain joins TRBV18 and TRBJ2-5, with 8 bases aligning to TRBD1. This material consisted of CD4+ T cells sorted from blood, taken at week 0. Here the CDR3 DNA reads TGTGCCAGCTCCGGAACAGGGGGAGGCGAGACCCAGTACTTC. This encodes CASSGTGGGETQYF. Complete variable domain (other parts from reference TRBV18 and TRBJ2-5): NAGVMQNPRHLVRRRGQEARLRCSPMKGHSHVYWYRQLPEEGLKFMVYLQKENIIDESGMPKERFSAEFPKEGPSILRIQQVVRGDSAAYFCASSGTGGGETQYFGPGTRLLVL.